Listed below are T cell receptor beta chains from one sample, sequenced in a study of shared clonotypes between healthy human individuals. The assay was immunoSEQ multiplex PCR, and TCRdb's table has in-frame clones only and misses some. Found here are hundreds of thousands of clones, 90% to 97% of them singletons; the top ten hold about 0.11%. Sequenced material: naive CD8+ T cells sorted from blood. The receptors derive from a woman aged 25 to 45 in good health. Each CDR3 is given with its conserved first and last residue. D genes are given only for firm matches. A clone size is listed for some rows: how often the clone was seen (once, few, many), or a class if it is expanded.

J: TRBJ2-1; size: NA; D: NA; length: 11; V: TRBV5-6; CDR3: CASSLGEKQFF; DNA: TGTGCCAGCAGCTTGGGCGAAAAGCAGTTCTTC
J: TRBJ1-1; size: NA; D: NA; length: 14; V: TRBV27; CDR3: CASTLTGGNTEAFF; DNA: TGTGCCAGCACCTTGACAGGTGGGAACACTGAAGCTTTCTTT
J: TRBJ2-3; size: NA; D: NA; length: 16; V: TRBV5-1; CDR3: CASSLSGAGSTDTQYF; DNA: TGCGCCAGCAGCTTGTCCGGGGCTGGTAGCACAGATACGCAGTATTTT
J: TRBJ1-1; size: few; D: NA; length: 13; V: TRBV28; CDR3: CASSPLMNTEAFF; DNA: TGTGCCAGCAGTCCACTCATGAACACTGAAGCTTTCTTT
J: TRBJ2-3; size: NA; D: NA; length: 14; V: TRBV7-9; CDR3: CASSLAPGSDTQYF; DNA: TGTGCCAGCAGCTTAGCCCCAGGGTCAGATACGCAGTATTTT
J: TRBJ2-1; size: NA; D: TRBD2; length: 14; V: TRBV7-9; CDR3: CASSLVGAGAVQFF; DNA: TGTGCCAGCAGCTTAGTAGGCGCGGGAGCGGTGCAGTTCTTC
J: TRBJ1-5; size: NA; D: TRBD1; length: 15; V: TRBV6-1; CDR3: CASSEDPDRDQPQHF; DNA: TGTGCCAGCAGCGAGGACCCGGACAGGGATCAGCCCCAGCATTTT
J: TRBJ1-4; size: once; D: NA; length: 12; V: TRBV28; CDR3: CASSYVGEKLFF; DNA: TGTGCCAGCAGTTATGTGGGTGAAAAACTGTTTTTT
J: TRBJ2-7; size: NA; D: NA; length: 9; V: TRBV28; CDR3: CASGAEQYF; DNA: TGTGCCAGCGGAGCCGAGCAGTACTTC
J: TRBJ1-1; size: NA; D: TRBD1; length: 17; V: TRBV5-5; CDR3: CASSVSPGQKKNTEAFF; DNA: TGTGCCAGCAGCGTCAGCCCGGGACAGAAAAAGAACACTGAAGCTTTCTTT
J: TRBJ1-4; size: NA; D: NA; length: 14; V: TRBV27; CDR3: CASSLARGNEKLFF; DNA: TGTGCCAGCAGTTTAGCCAGGGGTAATGAAAAACTGTTTTTT
J: TRBJ2-3; size: NA; D: NA; length: 16; V: TRBV5-1; CDR3: CASSLASGVWTDTQYF; DNA: TGCGCCAGCAGCCTTGCGTCGGGAGTATGGACAGATACGCAGTATTTT
J: TRBJ2-1; size: NA; D: TRBD2; length: 13; V: TRBV2; CDR3: CANSGTRLNEQFF; DNA: TGTGCCAACTCCGGGACTAGGCTGAATGAGCAGTTCTTC
J: TRBJ1-2; size: once; D: TRBD1; length: 13; V: TRBV9; CDR3: CASSSGQGYGYTF; DNA: TGTGCCAGCAGCTCGGGACAGGGTTATGGCTACACCTTC
J: TRBJ2-7; size: NA; D: TRBD2; length: 15; V: TRBV4-1; CDR3: CASSQAPSGRNEQYF; DNA: TGCGCCAGCAGCCAAGCCCCTAGCGGGAGAAACGAGCAGTACTTC
J: TRBJ2-7; size: once; D: TRBD2; length: 16; V: TRBV7-8; CDR3: CASSRDGSGSSYEQYF; DNA: TGTGCCAGCAGCCGAGACGGGAGCGGGAGTTCCTACGAGCAGTACTTC
J: TRBJ1-5; size: NA; D: TRBD1; length: 16; V: TRBV4-1; CDR3: CASSQEGGQVNQPQHF; DNA: TGCGCCAGCAGCCAAGAGGGGGGACAGGTTAATCAGCCCCAGCATTTT
J: TRBJ2-5; size: NA; D: NA; length: 14; V: TRBV4-2; CDR3: CASSSRLRLETQYF; DNA: TGTGCCAGCAGCTCCCGACTCCGTCTGGAGACCCAGTACTTC
J: TRBJ1-4; size: NA; D: NA; length: 14; V: TRBV7-9; CDR3: CASSRTGHGEKLFF; DNA: TGTGCCAGCAGCCGAACGGGACACGGTGAAAAACTGTTTTTT
J: TRBJ2-1; size: once; D: TRBD2; length: 13; V: TRBV29-1; CDR3: CSSPGLANNEQFF; DNA: TGCAGCTCTCCGGGACTAGCTAACAATGAGCAGTTCTTC
J: TRBJ2-7; size: NA; D: TRBD2; length: 13; V: TRBV9; CDR3: CASSSGLAGEQYF; DNA: TGTGCCAGCAGCAGCGGACTAGCAGGCGAGCAGTACTTC
J: TRBJ2-7; size: NA; D: TRBD2; length: 16; V: TRBV28; CDR3: CASRVGNPTSRGEQYF; DNA: TGTGCCAGCAGGGTAGGGAACCCGACTAGCAGAGGCGAGCAGTACTTC
J: TRBJ2-3; size: NA; D: NA; length: 15; V: TRBV7-9; CDR3: CASRTGLTHTDTQYF; DNA: TGTGCCAGCAGAACGGGACTGACCCACACAGATACGCAGTATTTT
J: TRBJ2-7; size: NA; D: NA; length: 13; V: TRBV27; CDR3: CASSYRTDYEQYF; DNA: TGTGCCAGCAGCTACCGGACGGACTACGAGCAGTACTTC
J: TRBJ2-7; size: NA; D: TRBD2; length: 13; V: TRBV10-3; CDR3: CATSSGDPYEQYF; DNA: TGTGCCACCTCTAGCGGGGACCCATACGAGCAGTACTTC
J: TRBJ2-7; size: NA; D: NA; length: 16; V: TRBV6-5; CDR3: CASSYSTGQIGYEQYF; DNA: TGTGCCAGCAGTTACTCGACCGGGCAGATAGGCTACGAGCAGTACTTC
J: TRBJ2-7; size: NA; D: NA; length: 12; V: TRBV28; CDR3: CASSFVLNEQYF; DNA: TGTGCCAGCAGTTTTGTTTTAAACGAGCAGTACTTC
J: TRBJ1-5; size: NA; D: NA; length: 14; V: TRBV7-9; CDR3: CASSLAASNQPQHF; DNA: TGTGCCAGCAGCTTAGCGGCAAGCAATCAGCCCCAGCATTTT
J: TRBJ1-5; size: NA; D: NA; length: 13; V: TRBV11-2; CDR3: CASSTTTNQPQHF; DNA: TGTGCCAGCAGCACCACGACAAATCAGCCCCAGCATTTT
J: TRBJ1-1; size: few; D: NA; length: 14; V: TRBV10-2; CDR3: CASTSEQGHTEAFF; DNA: TGCGCCAGCACCTCGGAACAGGGACACACTGAAGCTTTCTTT
J: TRBJ2-1; size: NA; D: NA; length: 16; V: TRBV7-6; CDR3: CASSPEAESSYNEQFF; DNA: TGTGCCAGCAGCCCAGAGGCCGAGAGCTCCTACAATGAGCAGTTCTTC
J: TRBJ2-1; size: NA; D: NA; length: 11; V: TRBV20-1; CDR3: CSAEGWNEQFF; DNA: TGCAGTGCTGAAGGATGGAATGAGCAGTTCTTC
J: TRBJ2-7; size: NA; D: TRBD2; length: 15; V: TRBV6-1; CDR3: CASSELSGSRHEQYF; DNA: TGTGCCAGCAGTGAACTTAGCGGGAGTCGCCACGAGCAGTACTTC
J: TRBJ2-1; size: NA; D: TRBD2; length: 16; V: TRBV7-9; CDR3: CASSPRTSGRDNEQFF; DNA: TGTGCCAGCAGCCCCAGGACTAGCGGGAGGGACAATGAGCAGTTCTTC
J: TRBJ2-7; size: NA; D: TRBD2; length: 17; V: TRBV28; CDR3: CATGSGTSGIATYEQYF; DNA: TGTGCCACCGGCTCCGGGACTAGCGGTATCGCAACGTACGAGCAGTACTTC
J: TRBJ2-1; size: NA; D: NA; length: 17; V: TRBV15; CDR3: CATSREHSGTPWDEQFF; DNA: TGTGCCACCAGCAGAGAACACTCCGGGACACCCTGGGATGAGCAGTTCTTC
J: TRBJ2-3; size: NA; D: NA; length: 16; V: TRBV10-3; CDR3: CAISESVTRSTDTQYF; DNA: TGTGCCATCAGTGAGTCAGTGACTCGGAGCACAGATACGCAGTATTTT
J: TRBJ2-3; size: NA; D: TRBD2; length: 15; V: TRBV5-4; CDR3: CASSSTSGNPDTQYF; DNA: TGTGCCAGCAGCTCCACTAGCGGGAACCCAGATACGCAGTATTTT
J: TRBJ1-2; size: NA; D: TRBD1; length: 15; V: TRBV2; CDR3: CASSEARTGIYGYTF; DNA: TGTGCCAGCAGTGAAGCGAGGACAGGGATCTATGGCTACACCTTC
J: TRBJ1-3; size: once; D: NA; length: 15; V: TRBV5-6; CDR3: CASSPWQVVVDTIYF; DNA: TGTGCCAGCAGCCCCTGGCAGGTCGTGGTGGACACCATATATTTT
J: TRBJ2-5; size: NA; D: TRBD1; length: 14; V: TRBV7-2; CDR3: CASSLGTGSYRQYF; DNA: TGTGCCAGCAGCCTCGGGACAGGCTCCTATCGGCAGTACTTC
J: TRBJ2-3; size: NA; D: TRBD2; length: 21; V: TRBV9; CDR3: CASSVAPRASGNTLSTDTQYF; DNA: TGTGCCAGCAGCGTAGCCCCTAGGGCTAGCGGGAATACTCTTAGCACAGATACGCAGTATTTT
J: TRBJ1-1; size: NA; D: TRBD1; length: 13; V: TRBV11-2; CDR3: CASSLDRGSEAFF; DNA: TGTGCCAGCAGCTTAGACAGGGGGAGTGAAGCTTTCTTT
J: TRBJ1-4; size: NA; D: NA; length: 14; V: TRBV28; CDR3: CASSQPSKGEKLFF; DNA: TGTGCCAGCAGTCAACCCAGTAAGGGTGAAAAACTGTTTTTT
J: TRBJ2-3; size: NA; D: TRBD2; length: 16; V: TRBV28; CDR3: CASSGLLAPSTDTQYF; DNA: TGTGCCAGCAGTGGGCTACTAGCGCCTAGCACAGATACGCAGTATTTT
J: TRBJ1-4; size: NA; D: NA; length: 16; V: TRBV5-6; CDR3: CASSATRDATNEKLFF; DNA: TGTGCCAGCAGCGCCACTCGAGACGCAACTAATGAAAAACTGTTTTTT
J: TRBJ2-7; size: once; D: NA; length: 15; V: TRBV5-1; CDR3: CASSEARVSSYEQYF; DNA: TGCGCCAGCAGCGAGGCGAGGGTCAGCTCCTACGAGCAGTACTTC